This T cell receptor beta chain was sequenced for a study of blood T cell repertoires in COVID-19. As for the study in general: The samples span acute and convalescent COVID-19 from the United States, Italy and Spain. PBMCs, B-cell-depleted T cells, or T cells provided the cDNA or gDNA that made up the material.

CDR3 size: 13 residues. Germline CDR1 and CDR2: MGHDK and SYGVNS. V shed 0 bases and J shed 7 bases, with 9 bases lying between them. Authors' methods: Reference gene primers were amplified, and this amplification served to estimate nucleated cell counts. Sequencing was performed with immunoSEQ multiplex PCR; in TCRdb, only in-frame clones are kept and a portion is missing. V and J calls and clone size come straight from that table; D and trimming were deduced from the DNA. Of under 300,000 clones listed, 75% to 90% are singletons. The sequence was collected from a man aged 25-40 years who had recovered from COVID-19. V and J are TRBV25-1 and TRBJ1-2, with D tentatively TRBD1 (6 bases). The sequenced sample was peripheral blood. CDR3 sequence reads: CASSEYGQFGYTF. The CDR3 DNA reads TGTGCCAGCAGTGAATACGGACAGTTTGGCTACACCTTC.